A single sample gave rise to the 18 T cell receptor beta chains below, sequenced in a study of OX40 agonist ivuxolimab in advanced cancers. Assay: immunoSEQ multiplex PCR; the TCRdb copy retains only in-frame clones and omits some. The table has about 54,000 clones, 84% seen once. Sample: CD4+ or CD8+ T cells sorted from blood, taken in a trial of the OX40 agonist ivuxolimab. The receptor source for this set is an adult with an advanced solid tumor such as melanoma, head and neck, liver or kidney cancer.

The chain employs TRBV11-3 and TRBJ2-5; 10 positions match TRBD2. V lost 3 bases to trimming and J lost 0 bases; unmatched junction nucleotides: 7. From germline, CDR1 is SGHNT and CDR2 YENEEA. The CDR3 length is 17 residues. The CDR3 coding sequence is TGTGCCAGCAGCTTTGGCCTAGCGGGAGTAGACCAAGAGACCCAGTACTTC. It is translated as CASSFGLAGVDQETQYF.

The rearrangement links TRBV5-4 to TRBJ2-1; TRBD2 matches 7 bases. Looked up from germline, CDR1 is SGHNT and CDR2 is YYREEE (reference sequence). Trimming at V came to 0 bases and at J to 9 bases, leaving 6 bases not matched to a gene. The CDR3 has 14 residues. The CDR3 DNA is TGTGCCAGCAGCTTGGCCTCGCGGGAGAGTGAGCAGTTCTTC. It is translated as CASSLASRESEQFF.

This clone was counted a few times. The chain uses TRBV7-2 and TRBJ2-7; D may match TRBD1 or TRBD2 (5 bases each). The germline V gene has CDR1 SGHTA and CDR2 FQGNSA. Between the trimmed V and J ends, which lost 5 bases and 2 bases, there was a span of 19 bases. This CDR3 region has 16 residues. The DNA for the CDR3 is TGTGCCAGCAGCGAAAGAGGGGCGGGCCTTACCTACGAGCAGTACTTC. This encodes CASSERGAGLTYEQYF.

This chain connects TRBV5-1 to TRBJ2-2, with 9 bases that match TRBD1. The CDR3 is 15 amino acids. The trim removed 0 bases at V and 8 bases at J, leaving 5 bases unmatched. From germline, CDR1 is SGHRS and CDR2 YFSETQ. CDR3 nucleotide sequence: TGCGCCAGCAGCTTGGTCCCGGGACAGGGTGGGGAGCTGTTTTTT. Its protein is CASSLVPGQGGELFF.

The chain combines TRBV7-3 with TRBJ2-2; the D is unclear. CDR1 and CDR2 (germline): SGHTA, FQGTGA. The CDR3 runs to 15 residues. V lost 6 bases, J lost 2 bases, and 13 bases lay in between. The CDR3 spells CASSPTAVNTGELFF. CDR3 sequence (DNA): TGTGCCAGCAGTCCAACGGCGGTAAACACCGGGGAGCTGTTTTTT.

The chain recombines TRBV5-1 with TRBJ2-3; a weak D match, TRBD1 (6 bases). CDR3 length: 15 amino acids. The germline CDR1 and CDR2 sequences are SGHRS and YFSETQ. V lost 0 bases, J lost 4 bases, and 12 bases lay in between. The DNA of the CDR3 is TGCGCCAGCAGCTTGGTTTCAGGGGCCCCAGATACGCAGTATTTT. Protein product: CASSLVSGAPDTQYF.

The V gene is TRBV10-2, the J gene TRBJ2-6; D is unclear. Germline V lookup: CDR1 WSHSY, CDR2 SAAADI. This CDR3 has 14 amino acids. Trimming took 2 bases from V and 2 from J, leaving 4 bases between them. The CDR3 bases are TGCGCCAGCAGTGAGGAAGCTGGGGCCAACGTCCTGACTTTC. It codes for CASSEEAGANVLTF.

DNA of the CDR3: TGCGCCAGCAGCTTGGGAGTCTACAATGAGCAGTTCTTC. It encodes CASSLGVYNEQFF. The rearrangement uses TRBV5-1 and TRBJ2-1; no firm D call. This CDR3 has 13 amino acids. The V end lost 0 bases, the J end lost 3 bases, and 4 bases lay between the germline ends. CDR1 and CDR2 (germline): SGHRS, YFSETQ. Filled out from reference TRBV5-1 and TRBJ2-1, the complete variable domain reads KAGVTQTPRYLIKTRGQQVTLSCSPISGHRSVSWYQQTPGQGLQFLFEYFSETQRNKGNFPGRFSGRQFSNSRSEMNVSTLELGDSALYLCASSLGVYNEQFFGPGTRLTVL.

The rearrangement links TRBV25-1 to TRBJ2-7, with TRBD2 matching 8 bases. CDR1 MGHDK and CDR2 SYGVNS come from the germline V gene. CDR3 length equals 15 residues. The J segment lost 6 bases and the V segment lost 3 bases, leaving 10 bases of the junction unmatched. CDR3 coding DNA: TGTGCCAGCAGTGAGGCCCAGCGGGAGTTCCCCGAGCAGTACTTC. Translated: CASSEAQREFPEQYF.

The rearrangement uses TRBV29-1 and TRBJ2-4; D uncertain. CDR3 length: 14 amino acids. Trimming stripped 4 bases from V and 2 bases from J, with 12 bases between. Germline values: CDR1 SQVTM, CDR2 ANQGSEA. DNA of the CDR3: TGCAGCGTTGGTATCAAGTCTACCAAAAACATTCAGTACTTC. This translates into CSVGIKSTKNIQYF.

V is TRBV9 and J is TRBJ2-7; 8 bases line up with TRBD1. In germline, CDR1 is SGDLS, CDR2 YYNGEE. The V and J ends lost 3 bases and 3 bases, in that order; junction bases with no gene match: 8. This CDR3 has 15 residues. As DNA, the CDR3 is TGTGCCAGCAGCGGTGACAGGGGCGATGTCTACGAGCAGTACTTC. It yields the protein CASSGDRGDVYEQYF.

V gene TRBV19 combines with J gene TRBJ2-2, with no clear D. The CDR3 is 13 amino acids. The germline gives CDR1 LNHDA, CDR2 SQIVND (reference sequence). Trimming removed 9 bases from V and 1 base from J, with 9 bases in between. The CDR3 bases are TGTGCCAGCGGCAGGTTGAACACCGGGGAGCTGTTTTTT. It yields the protein CASGRLNTGELFF.

V usage is TRBV6-6 and J usage is TRBJ1-3; D remains unclear. Trimming removed 2 bases from V and 3 bases from J, with 8 bases in between. Germline V gene data show CDR1 as MNHNY and CDR2 as SVGAGI (reference sequence). CDR3 size: 14 residues. The CDR3 loop reads CASSYAILGNTIYF. CDR3 DNA sequence: TGTGCCAGCAGTTACGCCATTCTTGGAAACACCATATATTTT.

V usage is TRBV5-5 and J usage is TRBJ2-2; D remains unclear. CDR1 and CDR2 from the germline V gene are SGHKS and YYEKEE (reference sequence). V was pared by 2 bases and J by 3 bases, with 5 bases between. The CDR3 sequence is 13 residues long. The chain's CDR3 is CASSFKHTGELFF. The DNA for the CDR3 is TGTGCCAGCAGCTTCAAGCACACCGGGGAGCTGTTTTTT.

The chain links TRBV7-6 to TRBJ1-3; no clear D. The CDR3 spans 14 residues. V was clipped by 1 base and J by 3 bases, with 7 bases between them. Germline V lookup: CDR1 SGHVS, CDR2 FNYEAQ. The CDR3 is CASSLGPVGNTIYF. DNA for the CDR3: TGTGCCAGCAGCTTAGGCCCGGTTGGAAACACCATATATTTT.

This clone is a singleton in its sample. The rearrangement joins TRBV6-5 to TRBJ1-2; weak D call: TRBD1 (5 bases). This CDR3 spans 14 amino acids. V was shortened by 0 bases and J by 8 bases, with 13 bases between the two germline ends. Per germline, CDR1 MNHEY and CDR2 SVGAGI. CDR3: CASSYSMSGDGYTF. The DNA of the CDR3 is TGTGCCAGCAGTTACTCGATGTCGGGGGACGGCTACACCTTC.

The chain combines TRBV28 with TRBJ2-7; a possible D gene is TRBD1 (5 bases). Trimming removed 5 bases at V and 3 bases at J, with 17 bases between. The CDR3 length is 15 residues. The germline V gene encodes CDR1 MDHEN and CDR2 SYDVKM. CDR3 bases: TGTGCCAGCAGTCACCAGGACGGGCAGGGCTACGAGCAGTACTTC. It encodes CASSHQDGQGYEQYF. The full variable domain, in which reference TRBV28 and TRBJ2-7 provide the parts outside the CDR3, is DVKVTQSSRYLVKRTGEKVFLECVQDMDHENMFWYRQDPGLGLRLIYFSYDVKMKEKGDIPEGYSVSREKKERFSLILESASTNQTSMYLCASSHQDGQGYEQYFGPGTRLTVT.

V gene TRBV7-2 combines with J gene TRBJ1-1; D possibly corresponds to TRBD1 (6 bases). Germline V gene sequence: CDR1 SGHTA, CDR2 FQGNSA. The CDR3 extends over 14 amino acids. Trimming stripped 4 bases from V and 0 bases from J, with 9 bases between. CDR3 DNA sequence: TGTGCCAGCAGCTGGACAGTGATGAACACTGAAGCTTTCTTT. Its protein product is CASSWTVMNTEAFF.